A selection of T cell receptor beta chains follows, all from one sample in a study of CD8 T cells in ankylosing spondylitis. One entry per CDR3 protein results from TCRdb running MiXCR on the 5' RACE reads. The data show about 220,000 distinct CDR3 sequences, roughly 6.6% seen once. The material sequenced was blood, either unsorted or a sorted T cell fraction (not recorded which). These receptors all come from a male donor with ankylosing spondylitis. The CDR3 runs from the conserved cysteine through the conserved F or W. A D gene is named only where the DNA matches it firmly. Clone size, where shown, is once, few, many, or a class for clones that have expanded.

size,J,V,D,DNA,CDR3
many,TRBJ1-5,TRBV12-3/TRBV12-4,-,TGTGCCAGCAGTTTAAACAGTCAGCCCCAGCATTTT,CASSLNSQPQHF
-,TRBJ2-3,TRBV5-5,TRBD1,TGTGCCAGCAGCATAGGGACAGCTAGCACAGATACGCAGTATTTT,CASSIGTASTDTQYF
many,TRBJ2-1,TRBV7-6,TRBD2,TGTGCCAGCAGCCTTAGGACTAGCGGTAGATTCAATGAGCAGTTCTTC,CASSLRTSGRFNEQFF
few,TRBJ1-2,TRBV6-2/TRBV6-3,TRBD1,TGTGCCAGCAGCGGGACAGGAGCCCTCTATGGCTACACCTTC,CASSGTGALYGYTF
many,TRBJ2-2,TRBV5-5,-,TGTGCCAGCAGCTTGGCCCAAGGACGGATATTGGGGGAGCTGTTTTTT,CASSLAQGRILGELFF
many,TRBJ2-7,TRBV15,TRBD2,TGTGCCACCAGCCCCTTTCGGGGACTAGCGGCCATCAGCTCCTACGAGCAGTACTTC,CATSPFRGLAAISSYEQYF
few,TRBJ2-7,TRBV7-2,-,TGTGCCAGCAGCTCAGGCTTCTCCTACGAGCAGTACTTC,CASSSGFSYEQYF
few,TRBJ2-3,TRBV27,TRBD2,TGTGCCAGCAGTTTATTACTAGCGGGGGGCACAGATACGCAGTATTTT,CASSLLLAGGTDTQYF
few,TRBJ2-3,TRBV6-2/TRBV6-3,TRBD2,TGTGCCAGCAGTTACTCGAGGACTAGCGACTCAGATACGCAGTATTTT,CASSYSRTSDSDTQYF
-,TRBJ2-5,TRBV10-1,-,TGCGCCAGCAGTCTTGAGCCACAAGAGACCCAGTACTTC,CASSLEPQETQYF
many,TRBJ2-6,TRBV28,TRBD2,TGTGCCAGCAGTTCGGACCCTAGCGGGCTGTCCTCTGGGGCCAACGTCCTGACTTTC,CASSSDPSGLSSGANVLTF
many,TRBJ1-2,TRBV6-2/TRBV6-3,-,TGTGCCAGCAGTTCGACGTCCCTCCTTGGCTACACCTTC,CASSSTSLLGYTF
few,TRBJ1-2,TRBV7-9,-,TGTGCCAGCAGCTTCCAACCCGACTATGGCTACACCTTC,CASSFQPDYGYTF
-,TRBJ2-7,TRBV19,-,TGTGCCAGTAGTCCGGGACTGACCTCCTACGAGCAGTACTTC,CASSPGLTSYEQYF
many,TRBJ2-1,TRBV4-3,TRBD2,TGCGCCAGCAGCCAAGCTAGCGGGACCTACAATGAGCAGTTCTTC,CASSQASGTYNEQFF
many,TRBJ2-5,TRBV12-3/TRBV12-4,TRBD2,TGTGCCAGCAGTTCCATTTTAGCGGGGATCGGGGAGACCCAGTACTTC,CASSSILAGIGETQYF
many,TRBJ1-2,TRBV6-6,-,TGTGCCAGCAGTTACTCGACGTCCGCTGTGGCCTTC,CASSYSTSAVAF
once,TRBJ2-2,TRBV20-1,TRBD1,TGCAGTGTGCGAGACAGGGAAACCACCGGGGAGCTGCTTTTT,CSVRDRETTGELLF
few,TRBJ2-3,TRBV28,-,TGTGCCAGCAGTTGGACCCATCTCACAGATACGCAGTATTTT,CASSWTHLTDTQYF
many,TRBJ2-5,TRBV12-3/TRBV12-4,TRBD2,TGTGCCAGCAGTAGACGGGGACTAGCGGTATACCAAGAGACCCAGTACTTC,CASSRRGLAVYQETQYF
many,TRBJ2-5,TRBV4-3,TRBD1,TGCGCCAGCAGCCAAGATATGGGACAGGAGAACCAAGAGACCCAGTACTTC,CASSQDMGQENQETQYF
many,TRBJ1-5,TRBV6-2/TRBV6-3,TRBD1,TGTGCCAGTGCTTTTTGGCAGGGGGTTCAGCCCCAGCATTTT,CASAFWQGVQPQHF
few,TRBJ2-5,TRBV6-2/TRBV6-3,-,TGTGCCAGCAGTCAATTGGGCGGCCCGCAAGAGACCCAGTACTTC,CASSQLGGPQETQYF
-,TRBJ2-4,TRBV7-8,-,TGTGCCAGCAGCCGGATGTCTTCTAACATTCAGTACTTC,CASSRMSSNIQYF
many,TRBJ2-1,TRBV10-3,-,TGTGCCAGCAAACTAGATCCTCCCTACAATGAGCAGTTCTTC,CASKLDPPYNEQFF
few,TRBJ2-2,TRBV27,-,TGTGCCAGCAGTTTTCTGTCGGACACCGGGGAGCTGTTTTTT,CASSFLSDTGELFF
-,TRBJ2-1,TRBV11-3,-,TGTGCCAGCAGCCTGCAGGCGGGGCCGAGCTCCTACAATGAGCAGTTCTTC,CASSLQAGPSSYNEQFF
many,TRBJ1-4,TRBV6-5,-,TGTGCCAGCAGTTACTCGTCAGTTGCAACTAATGAAAAACTGTTTTTT,CASSYSSVATNEKLFF
-,TRBJ2-5,TRBV27,TRBD1,TGTGCCAGCAGGCCGAGGCCCAGGGGGACAGAGACCCAGTACTTC,CASRPRPRGTETQYF
-,TRBJ2-5,TRBV3-1,TRBD2,TGTGCCAGCAGCCAAGATCAAGAAGGAGCGGGGTACCAAGAGACCCAGTACTTC,CASSQDQEGAGYQETQYF
many,TRBJ2-3,TRBV29-1,-,TGCAGCGTTGAAGATCATGGAGGAGGCACAGATACGCAGTATTTT,CSVEDHGGGTDTQYF
many,TRBJ2-1,TRBV5-1,-,TGCGCCAGCAGCTTGGCGGACAGAGGGTTTTTGGCCAATTATGAGCAGTTCTTC,CASSLADRGFLANYEQFF
-,TRBJ2-7,TRBV15,TRBD1,TGTGCCACCAGCGGACAGGGTAACCTAAACTACGAGCAGTACTTC,CATSGQGNLNYEQYF
many,TRBJ1-5,TRBV27,TRBD1,TGTGCCAGCAGTCCCCTACAGGGGAGTCAGCCCCAGCATTTT,CASSPLQGSQPQHF
few,TRBJ2-7,TRBV20-1,-,TGCAGTGCAAATCGGGGTTATATCCCTTACGAGCAGTACTTC,CSANRGYIPYEQYF
many,TRBJ2-7,TRBV29-1,-,TGCAGCGTTGTCGGCAGACTTTCCTACGAGCAGTACTTC,CSVVGRLSYEQYF
many,TRBJ2-4,TRBV6-2/TRBV6-3,TRBD2,TGTGCCAGCCGCCTTCCGGGAGGTCCTTTTTTTTTC,CASRLPGGPFFF
many,TRBJ2-5,TRBV5-8,-,TGTGCCAGCAGCTTGTTTCAGGGTCAAGAGACCCAGTACTTC,CASSLFQGQETQYF
few,TRBJ2-3,TRBV6-2/TRBV6-3,-,TGTGCCAGCAGTTACGAGGGCTTACTGGAGTATTTT,CASSYEGLLEYF
many,TRBJ1-1,TRBV7-9,TRBD1,TGTGCCAGCAGTAACAGGGGGTGGAATGGTGAAGCTTTCTTT,CASSNRGWNGEAFF
many,TRBJ1-1,TRBV6-2/TRBV6-3,TRBD1,TGTGCCAGCAGTTACGCTGACAGGGGCACTGAAGCTTTCTTT,CASSYADRGTEAFF
few,TRBJ2-7,TRBV29-1,TRBD2,TGCAGCGTTGAAGATAGGCGGGGGGCGACCTACGAGCAGTACTTC,CSVEDRRGATYEQYF
large,TRBJ1-2,TRBV9,-,TGTGCCAGCAGCCCATCGGGGACATCCAACTATGGCTACACCTTC,CASSPSGTSNYGYTF
many,TRBJ2-4,TRBV9,-,TGTGCCTCAAGCGGGCTGCAAAACATTCAGTACTTC,CASSGLQNIQYF
many,TRBJ1-1,TRBV2,-,TGTGCCAGCAGTGAGTACAAAATGAACACTGAAGCTTTCTTT,CASSEYKMNTEAFF
many,TRBJ2-1,TRBV7-9,TRBD2,TGTGCCAGCAGCTTTAGACTAGCGGGACGGGATGAGCAGTTCTTC,CASSFRLAGRDEQFF
-,TRBJ2-1,TRBV28,TRBD2,TGTGCCAGCAGGCTAGCGGGGGGACTTTCCTACAATGAGCAGTTCTTC,CASRLAGGLSYNEQFF
-,TRBJ2-7,TRBV28,-,TGTGCCAGCAGTTTATTACCCTATACTCCCTACGAGCAGTACTTC,CASSLLPYTPYEQYF